This T cell receptor (beta chain) comes out of a study of Ad26.COV2.S vaccination and SARS-CoV-2 variants. The repertoire was sequenced with immunoSEQ multiplex PCR; TCRdb's copy has only in-frame clones and lacks some. The sample has 300,000 to 450,000 clones; 90% to 95% are singletons. For this clone: What it binds is not known.

The CDR3 sequence is 15 residues long. V shed 3 bases, J shed 6 bases, and the junction held 10 bases outside the gene matches. CDR1 is SGHTA and CDR2 is FQGNSA in the germline V gene. Study-wide findings and caveats: Considerable breadth of spike-specific CD8+ and CD4+ T cell responses has reportedly been documented following vaccination. Across vaccine and placebo recipients, the breadth of non-spike TCRs was similar.

Sequencing used peripheral blood, obtained after recovery from COVID-19. The clonotype was recovered from a human donor who had recovered from COVID-19. This chain uses TRBV7-2 with TRBJ2-7, with 8 bases lining up with TRBD2. CDR3 nucleotides: TGTGCCAGCAGCTTCATCGGCGGGAGGTTTGTCGAGCAGTACTTC. Translation gives CASSFIGGRFVEQYF.